This T cell receptor (beta chain) was retrieved from a study of T cell responses to AZD1222 COVID-19 vaccine. The wider study: Researchers grouped second doses given at about 4 or about 12 weeks into one pool.

Sequencing used immunoSEQ multiplex PCR; TCRdb keeps in-frame clones, though not all of them. Among roughly 110,000 clones listed, 75% to 90% were seen once. CDR3 length: 14 residues. V lost 3 bases, J lost 4 bases, and 12 bases lay in between. Germline-derived CDR1 and CDR2 are SGHTA and FQGNSA. This rearrangement joins TRBV7-2 to TRBJ1-2; no clear D gene. The sample was peripheral blood, taken on day 0 of AZD1222 vaccination. This clonotype originated in an adult in good health. For the CDR3, the DNA is TGTGCCAGCAGCTTCCCCGGAACAGCCTATGGCTACACCTTC. Protein product: CASSFPGTAYGYTF.